Below are 7 T cell receptor beta chains sequenced from a single sample in a study of CD4+ T cells in melanoma. Generated by immunoSEQ multiplex PCR, the TCRdb table keeps only in-frame clones and is missing some. The table shows approximately 10,000 clones, with 68% occurring only once. The sample comprised cells from a culture (not recorded whether cultured in vitro). These TCRs come from a human donor with melanoma.

The chain recombines TRBV19 with TRBJ1-6; D gene uncertain. V gave up 5 bases and J gave up 0 bases, with 11 bases separating them. The length of the CDR3 is 16 residues. The germline V gene encodes CDR1 LNHDA and CDR2 SQIVND (reference sequence). The CDR3 is CASSRRRDSYNSPLHF. The CDR3 DNA reads TGTGCCAGTAGTCGCCGCCGGGACTCCTATAATTCACCCCTCCACTTT.

The genes are TRBV5-1 and TRBJ2-3, with 8 positions matching TRBD2. V lost 3 bases to trimming and J lost 1 base; unmatched junction nucleotides: 1. Germline-derived CDR1 and CDR2 are SGHRS and YFSETQ. The CDR3 loop spans 14 amino acids. DNA for the CDR3: TGCGCCAGCAGCTCGACTAGCGGCACAGATACGCAGTATTTT. Amino acid sequence: CASSSTSGTDTQYF.

This clone was counted only a few times. The J gene is TRBJ1-2, the V gene TRBV30, with 10 bases that match TRBD1. The CDR3 spans 15 residues. Germline V gives CDR1 GTSNPN, CDR2 SVGIG (reference sequence). J lost 7 bases, V lost 5 bases, and 13 bases had no gene match. The CDR3, as DNA: TGTGCCTGGGTGCCGTCCGGGACAGGGGTCGTTGGCTACACCTTC. It encodes CAWVPSGTGVVGYTF.

The gene calls are TRBV6-9 and TRBJ1-5, with D unclear. This CDR3 is 15 amino acids long. CDR1 and CDR2 (germline): MNHGY, SVAAGI. V was trimmed by 6 bases and J by 4 bases, leaving 16 bases between them. Here the CDR3 reads CASSPREGGNQPQHF. The CDR3 bases are TGTGCCAGCAGCCCTCGGGAGGGCGGTAATCAGCCCCAGCATTTT.

The rearrangement links TRBV18 to TRBJ1-1; perhaps TRBD1 as D (6 bases). The CDR3 totals 17 residues. V gave up 0 bases and J gave up 1 base, with 15 bases separating them. Germline-derived CDR1 and CDR2 are KGHSH and LQKENI. The CDR3 region has the DNA TGTGCCAGCTCACCACCTTGGGGGCTACGTCAGAACACTGAAGCTTTCTTT. This sequence encodes CASSPPWGLRQNTEAFF.

The genes are TRBV11-2 and TRBJ2-3; perhaps TRBD2 as D (6 bases). There are 17 residues in the CDR3. Per the germline V gene, CDR1 is SGHAT and CDR2 is FQNNGV. Trimming left V 5 bases short and J 1 base short, with 19 bases between. The DNA for the CDR3 is TGTGCCAGCAGCCGGGGGTTGAACATTGGGGGCACAGATACGCAGTATTTT. This encodes CASSRGLNIGGTDTQYF.

J is TRBJ1-1 and V is TRBV7-8; 9 nucleotides line up with TRBD1. After removal of 3 bases from V and 0 bases from J, the junction contained 14 bases not matched to a gene. Germline V CDR1 and CDR2: SGHVS, FQNEAQ. The CDR3 has 19 residues. CDR3 sequence: CASSFSEGQGGRMNTEAFF. CDR3 nucleotide sequence: TGTGCCAGCAGCTTTTCTGAGGGACAGGGAGGGAGGATGAACACTGAAGCTTTCTTT.